The present T cell receptor (beta chain) was sequenced within a study of blood T cell repertoires in COVID-19. Study-level information: The United States, Italy and Spain supplied acute and convalescent COVID-19 samples. The cDNA or gDNA used as material had been derived from T cells, B-cell-depleted T cells, or PBMCs.

Source study methods: Reference gene primer amplification gave estimated nucleated cell counts. TCRdb keeps only in-frame clones here, not all; method: immunoSEQ multiplex PCR. V, J and clone size are those of that table, while D and trimming were read from the DNA. The sample has about 140,000 clones, 60% to 80% seen once. In this sample, this clone turned up a few times. The CDR3 spans 16 residues. The junction had 12 bases not matched to a gene; V was cut back by 1 base and J by 9 bases. In germline, CDR1 is SGHDN, CDR2 FVKESK. The sample comprised peripheral blood. V and J are TRBV14 and TRBJ1-3; 7 bases line up with TRBD1. The TCR sequence derives from a woman aged 45-65 years with active or convalescent COVID-19. Here the CDR3 reads CASSQGPGTARSTIYF. The CDR3 nucleotides are TGTGCCAGCAGCCAAGGCCCCGGGACAGCTCGTAGCACCATATATTTT.